Following are 9 T cell receptor beta chains from one sample sequenced in a study of blood T cell repertoires in COVID-19. Profiling relied on immunoSEQ multiplex PCR, and the TCRdb table lists in-frame clones only, not all of them. The repertoire holds a few hundred thousand clones, over 65% seen once, with around 3.4% in the top ten. Material for sequencing was PBMCs or T cells enriched from blood (not recorded which). These TCRs come from a woman between 55 and 75 years old who had recovered from COVID-19.

V usage is TRBV7-9 and J usage is TRBJ2-4; 7 positions match TRBD1. The CDR3 contains 17 residues. J gave up 0 bases and V 5 bases, and 10 bases lay outside the gene matches. CDR1 is SEHNR, CDR2 FQNEAQ, per germline (reference sequence). CDR3 in amino acids: CASSPRQGEGAKNIQYF. The CDR3 DNA reads TGTGCCAGCAGCCCTCGACAGGGCGAGGGAGCCAAAAACATTCAGTACTTC.

This rearrangement joins TRBV10-3 to TRBJ2-3; D may be TRBD2 (6 bases). The CDR3 spans 13 residues. Germline-derived CDR1 and CDR2 are ENHRY and SYGVKD. The V end lost 1 base, the J end lost 5 bases, and 7 bases lay between the germline ends. The CDR3 nucleotides are TGTGCCATCAGTGAGTGGGGGGAAGATACGCAGTATTTT. It encodes CAISEWGEDTQYF.

The genes are TRBV19 and TRBJ2-3, with 10 nucleotides matching TRBD2. J was trimmed by 6 bases and V by 7 bases; bases with no gene match: 10. The CDR3 is 15 residues long. Per the germline V gene, CDR1 is LNHDA and CDR2 is SQIVND (reference sequence). The CDR3 protein is CASTPSGGLSDTQYF. The CDR3 nucleotides are TGTGCCAGTACCCCTAGCGGGGGACTATCGGATACGCAGTATTTT. Together with reference TRBV19 and TRBJ2-3, the CDR3 gives the full variable domain: DGGITQSPKYLFRKEGQNVTLSCEQNLNHDAMYWYRQDPGQGLRLIYYSQIVNDFQKGDIAEGYSVSREKKESFPLTVTSAQKNPTAFYLCASTPSGGLSDTQYFGPGTRLTVL.

For the CDR3, the DNA is TGCGCCAGCAGCCAAGTTGGGGGGGGCGGAGGTACTGAAGCTTTCTTT. Its translation: CASSQVGGGGGTEAFF. The chain joins TRBV4-1 to TRBJ1-1; D possibly corresponds to TRBD1 (6 bases). In germline, CDR1 is MGHRA, CDR2 YSYEKL. The CDR3 is 16 residues long. Trimming cost V 1 base and J 5 bases, with 17 bases left between them.

This chain uses TRBV6-1 with TRBJ1-5; 8 bases match TRBD1. This CDR3 is built from 18 residues. V lost 1 base, J lost 0 bases, and 8 bases stayed unmatched. The germline V gene has CDR1 MNHNS and CDR2 SASEGT. This CDR3 reads CASSEGTGQRYSNQPQHF. The CDR3 DNA follows: TGTGCCAGCAGTGAAGGGACAGGGCAGCGGTATAGCAATCAGCCCCAGCATTTT.

The sample holds many counts of this clone. The chain has TRBV5-1 and TRBJ2-7, with 10 positions matching TRBD1. This CDR3 region has 16 residues. J lost 5 bases, V lost 4 bases, and 12 bases had no gene match. Germline CDR1 reads SGHRS; CDR2 reads YFSETQ. DNA of the CDR3: TGCGCCAGCAGCGTATCCCCCCGGGGACAGGGGAACGAGCAGTACTTC. This sequence encodes CASSVSPRGQGNEQYF.

This clone has only one observation. The rearrangement links TRBV29-1 to TRBJ2-3, with 8 positions matching TRBD1. V dropped 3 bases and J dropped 0; count of bases not matched to a gene: 5. The CDR3 is 15 residues long. Germline-derived CDR1 and CDR2 are SQVTM and ANQGSEA. The CDR3 sequence is CSVDKTGASTDTQYF. CDR3 in DNA: TGCAGCGTTGATAAGACAGGGGCAAGCACAGATACGCAGTATTTT.

The genes are TRBV5-6 and TRBJ1-2; TRBD1 might be the D (5 bases). The germline V gene encodes CDR1 SGHDT and CDR2 YYEEEE. CDR3 length: 13 residues. The germline V and J ends were trimmed by 2 bases and 2 bases, with 7 bases remaining between them. This CDR3 is CASSFGGNYGYTF. The DNA of the CDR3 is TGTGCCAGCAGCTTCGGGGGGAACTATGGCTACACCTTC.

V and J are TRBV7-9 and TRBJ2-7; a weak D match, TRBD1 (6 bases). The CDR3 is 15 amino acids. Between the trimmed V and J ends, which lost 1 base and 2 bases, there was a span of 12 bases. Germline V lookup: CDR1 SEHNR, CDR2 FQNEAQ (reference sequence). CDR3 in amino acids: CASSLEGQPAYEQYF. In nucleotides, the CDR3 is TGTGCCAGCAGCTTAGAAGGACAGCCCGCCTACGAGCAGTACTTC.